Detailed here is one T cell receptor (beta chain). These data originate in a study of blood T cell repertoires in COVID-19. About the study: Whether acute or convalescent, the COVID-19 samples came from the United States, Italy and Spain. Nucleic acid was either cDNA or gDNA, and it came from T cells, B-cell-depleted T cells, or PBMCs.

Original analysis: Using reference gene primer amplification, nucleated cell counts were estimated. Assay used: immunoSEQ multiplex PCR; TCRdb lists only in-frame clones, some missing. V and J calls plus clone size are reproduced from that table; the DNA served to infer D and trimming. The top ten hold 4% to 5% of the sample, which has around 300,000 clones, roughly 80% seen once. This CDR3 has 15 residues. The V segment lost 0 bases and the J segment 4 bases; nucleotides outside the gene matches: 4. Germline assignment: CDR1 SGDLS and CDR2 YYNGEE. The sequenced sample was peripheral blood. The sequence derives from a woman between 50 and 59 years old with active or convalescent COVID-19. J is TRBJ1-3 and V is TRBV9; TRBD1 matches at 7 bases. CDR3 residues: CASSVGGQVGNTIYF. CDR3 bases: TGTGCCAGCAGCGTAGGAGGACAGGTCGGAAACACCATATATTTT.